This is a list of T cell receptor beta chains from one sample in a study of T cells in Graves' hyperthyroidism and ophthalmopathy. TCRdb fed the multiplex PCR reads into MiXCR, producing one record per CDR3 protein. The sample has about 350,000 distinct CDR3 sequences; 17% are singletons. The sample comprised blood. Receptors originate from a woman aged 25 to 39 with Graves' hyperthyroidism that later progressed to Graves' ophthalmopathy. Each CDR3 is given with its conserved first and last residue. The order of the fields is D gene, J gene, CDR3 length, clone size, V gene, CDR3 protein, CDR3 DNA. D genes are given only for firm matches. Size is omitted from some rows. Given values are once, few, many or a class for expanded clones.

d_call: .
j_call: TRBJ2-1
cdr3_length: 11
clone_size: few
v_call: TRBV20-1
cdr3_aa: CSAPSRYEQFF
cdr3_nt: TGCAGTGCCCCCTCTAGGTATGAGCAGTTCTTC

d_call: .
j_call: TRBJ1-6
cdr3_length: 17
clone_size: .
v_call: TRBV5-1
cdr3_aa: CASSPRDTHGNNSPLHF
cdr3_nt: TGCGCCAGCAGCCCCCGGGACACACACGGAAATAATTCACCCCTCCACTTT

d_call: .
j_call: TRBJ1-5
cdr3_length: 15
clone_size: many
v_call: TRBV20-1
cdr3_aa: CSARRTGTEYQPQHF
cdr3_nt: TGCAGTGCTAGGAGGACGGGAACGGAATATCAGCCCCAGCATTTT

d_call: .
j_call: TRBJ1-2
cdr3_length: 14
clone_size: many
v_call: TRBV3-1
cdr3_aa: CASSQSDRSYGYTF
cdr3_nt: TGTGCCAGCAGCCAATCCGACAGGAGCTATGGCTACACCTTC

d_call: .
j_call: TRBJ2-6
cdr3_length: 16
clone_size: many
v_call: TRBV3-1
cdr3_aa: CASSQARGGGANVLTF
cdr3_nt: TGTGCCAGCAGCCAAGCAAGGGGTGGCGGGGCCAACGTCCTGACTTTC

d_call: TRBD1
j_call: TRBJ1-6
cdr3_length: 16
clone_size: .
v_call: TRBV20-1
cdr3_aa: CSARIFGQGFRGTLHF
cdr3_nt: TGCAGTGCTAGAATTTTCGGACAGGGGTTTCGGGGGACCCTCCACTTT

d_call: TRBD2
j_call: TRBJ2-1
cdr3_length: 18
clone_size: few
v_call: TRBV7-9
cdr3_aa: CASSPKNPLAGDYNEQFF
cdr3_nt: TGTGCCAGCAGCCCCAAGAACCCCCTAGCGGGAGACTACAATGAGCAGTTCTTC

d_call: .
j_call: TRBJ2-1
cdr3_length: 19
clone_size: many
v_call: TRBV11-1
cdr3_aa: CASSLASLPAFSSYNEQFF
cdr3_nt: TGTGCCAGCAGCTTAGCGTCCTTACCCGCTTTTAGCTCCTACAATGAGCAGTTCTTC

d_call: TRBD2
j_call: TRBJ2-7
cdr3_length: 15
clone_size: many
v_call: TRBV20-1
cdr3_aa: CSAPDPGTSNYEQYF
cdr3_nt: TGCAGTGCTCCAGACCCCGGGACTAGCAACTACGAGCAGTACTTC

d_call: TRBD1
j_call: TRBJ1-1
cdr3_length: 13
clone_size: .
v_call: TRBV2
cdr3_aa: CASSGTGSAEAFF
cdr3_nt: TGTGCCAGCAGTGGGACAGGGAGTGCTGAAGCTTTCTTT

d_call: TRBD1
j_call: TRBJ2-1
cdr3_length: 13
clone_size: many
v_call: TRBV3-1
cdr3_aa: CASSQNRGNEQFF
cdr3_nt: TGTGCCAGCAGCCAAAACAGGGGTAATGAGCAGTTCTTC

d_call: .
j_call: TRBJ2-5
cdr3_length: 12
clone_size: many
v_call: TRBV28
cdr3_aa: CASSKPRVAQYF
cdr3_nt: TGTGCCAGCAGTAAGCCCAGGGTAGCCCAGTACTTC

d_call: .
j_call: TRBJ1-4
cdr3_length: 15
clone_size: many
v_call: TRBV5-1
cdr3_aa: CASSLARIGNEKLFF
cdr3_nt: TGCGCCAGCAGCTTGGCAAGGATCGGGAACGAAAAACTGTTTTTT

d_call: TRBD2
j_call: TRBJ2-5
cdr3_length: 16
clone_size: many
v_call: TRBV19
cdr3_aa: CASSPKGLAGVETQYF
cdr3_nt: TGTGCCAGTAGTCCCAAGGGCCTAGCGGGAGTTGAGACCCAGTACTTC

d_call: .
j_call: TRBJ1-1
cdr3_length: 13
clone_size: many
v_call: TRBV30
cdr3_aa: CAWTAWMNTEAFF
cdr3_nt: TGTGCCTGGACGGCCTGGATGAACACTGAAGCTTTCTTT

d_call: TRBD2
j_call: TRBJ2-3
cdr3_length: 20
clone_size: .
v_call: TRBV9
cdr3_aa: CASSDSLGTNWREGTDTQYF
cdr3_nt: TGTGCCAGCAGCGACTCCCTCGGGACTAACTGGCGGGAGGGCACAGATACGCAGTATTTT

d_call: .
j_call: TRBJ2-2
cdr3_length: 18
clone_size: .
v_call: TRBV7-9
cdr3_aa: CASSLVPLGGANTGELFF
cdr3_nt: TGTGCCAGCAGCTTAGTGCCCCTAGGGGGGGCTAACACCGGGGAGCTGTTTTTT

d_call: TRBD1
j_call: TRBJ2-7
cdr3_length: 15
clone_size: many
v_call: TRBV12-3/TRBV12-4
cdr3_aa: CASTYLGQGAYEQYF
cdr3_nt: TGTGCCAGCACATACCTGGGACAGGGGGCCTACGAGCAGTACTTC

d_call: TRBD1
j_call: TRBJ2-7
cdr3_length: 14
clone_size: .
v_call: TRBV20-1
cdr3_aa: CSARPGQGYYEQYF
cdr3_nt: TGCAGTGCTAGGCCGGGACAGGGATACTACGAGCAGTACTTC

d_call: TRBD2
j_call: TRBJ2-7
cdr3_length: 16
clone_size: .
v_call: TRBV9
cdr3_aa: CASSVGLTGGLYEQYF
cdr3_nt: TGTGCCAGCAGCGTAGGGTTAACGGGGGGACTCTACGAGCAGTACTTC

d_call: .
j_call: TRBJ2-1
cdr3_length: 16
clone_size: few
v_call: TRBV15
cdr3_aa: CATSGRQSYLYNEQFF
cdr3_nt: TGTGCCACCAGCGGACGACAGTCCTACCTCTACAATGAGCAGTTCTTC

d_call: TRBD1
j_call: TRBJ1-2
cdr3_length: 14
clone_size: many
v_call: TRBV11-3
cdr3_aa: CASSWENRGLGYTF
cdr3_nt: TGTGCCAGCAGCTGGGAGAACAGGGGACTTGGCTACACCTTC

d_call: .
j_call: TRBJ1-1
cdr3_length: 14
clone_size: .
v_call: TRBV5-1
cdr3_aa: CASSLGVANTEAFF
cdr3_nt: TGCGCCAGCAGCTTGGGGGTTGCGAACACTGAAGCTTTCTTT

d_call: .
j_call: TRBJ2-3
cdr3_length: 15
clone_size: .
v_call: TRBV10-3
cdr3_aa: CAISEGDGRTDTQYF
cdr3_nt: TGTGCCATCAGTGAGGGGGACGGTCGCACAGATACGCAGTATTTT

d_call: TRBD2
j_call: TRBJ2-2
cdr3_length: 15
clone_size: .
v_call: TRBV19
cdr3_aa: CASSISSGGTGELFF
cdr3_nt: TGTGCCAGTAGTATCTCTAGCGGCGGGACCGGGGAGCTGTTTTTT

d_call: .
j_call: TRBJ2-7
cdr3_length: 17
clone_size: .
v_call: TRBV7-9
cdr3_aa: CASSYRQGALSIYEQYF
cdr3_nt: TGTGCCAGCAGCTATCGACAAGGGGCATTATCGATCTACGAGCAGTACTTC

d_call: TRBD1
j_call: TRBJ2-7
cdr3_length: 15
clone_size: .
v_call: TRBV15
cdr3_aa: CVTSRVTGGAYEQYF
cdr3_nt: TGTGTCACCAGCAGGGTGACAGGGGGGGCCTACGAGCAGTACTTC

d_call: TRBD2
j_call: TRBJ2-5
cdr3_length: 14
clone_size: many
v_call: TRBV19
cdr3_aa: CASSRGGTSLPPYF
cdr3_nt: TGTGCCAGTAGTAGAGGGGGGACTAGCCTTCCCCCGTACTTC

d_call: TRBD2
j_call: TRBJ2-1
cdr3_length: 17
clone_size: few
v_call: TRBV7-9
cdr3_aa: CASSSRVVVSGSNEQFF
cdr3_nt: TGTGCCAGCAGCTCTCGTGTCGTTGTTAGCGGGAGTAATGAGCAGTTCTTC

d_call: .
j_call: TRBJ2-7
cdr3_length: 12
clone_size: .
v_call: TRBV30
cdr3_aa: CAWSQNSYEQYF
cdr3_nt: TGTGCCTGGAGTCAGAACTCCTACGAGCAGTACTTC

d_call: .
j_call: TRBJ2-7
cdr3_length: 17
clone_size: many
v_call: TRBV18
cdr3_aa: CASSPQATRMGPYEQYF
cdr3_nt: TGTGCCAGCTCACCACAGGCAACGAGGATGGGTCCCTACGAGCAGTACTTC

d_call: TRBD2
j_call: TRBJ2-1
cdr3_length: 16
clone_size: few
v_call: TRBV5-1
cdr3_aa: CASSLAAGGGWNEQFF
cdr3_nt: TGCGCCAGCAGCTTGGCCGCGGGAGGGGGTTGGAATGAGCAGTTCTTC

d_call: TRBD1
j_call: TRBJ2-2
cdr3_length: 16
clone_size: few
v_call: TRBV11-2
cdr3_aa: CASSPPAGGASGELFF
cdr3_nt: TGTGCCAGCAGCCCCCCCGCAGGGGGCGCATCTGGGGAGCTGTTTTTT

d_call: TRBD2
j_call: TRBJ2-5
cdr3_length: 16
clone_size: few
v_call: TRBV19
cdr3_aa: CASSILSGGREVTQYF
cdr3_nt: TGTGCCAGTAGTATCCTCTCGGGGGGAAGGGAGGTGACCCAGTACTTC

d_call: .
j_call: TRBJ1-4
cdr3_length: 14
clone_size: few
v_call: TRBV20-1
cdr3_aa: CSARDRTAIEKLFF
cdr3_nt: TGCAGTGCTAGAGATCGGACAGCGATTGAAAAACTGTTTTTT

d_call: .
j_call: TRBJ1-4
cdr3_length: 14
clone_size: .
v_call: TRBV20-1
cdr3_aa: CSARVGEKNEKLFF
cdr3_nt: TGCAGTGCTAGAGTTGGGGAAAAGAATGAAAAACTGTTTTTT

d_call: .
j_call: TRBJ1-5
cdr3_length: 16
clone_size: many
v_call: TRBV6-1
cdr3_aa: CASSYTGPYSNQPQHF
cdr3_nt: TGTGCCAGCAGCTACACAGGGCCGTATAGCAATCAGCCCCAGCATTTT

d_call: TRBD1
j_call: TRBJ2-7
cdr3_length: 15
clone_size: many
v_call: TRBV28
cdr3_aa: CASSHTGQPDYEQYF
cdr3_nt: TGTGCCAGCAGTCATACGGGACAGCCAGACTACGAGCAGTACTTC

d_call: .
j_call: TRBJ2-5
cdr3_length: 14
clone_size: .
v_call: TRBV18
cdr3_aa: CASSPQVDQETQYF
cdr3_nt: TGTGCCAGCTCACCACAGGTGGACCAAGAGACCCAGTACTTC

d_call: .
j_call: TRBJ2-7
cdr3_length: 15
clone_size: .
v_call: TRBV9
cdr3_aa: CASSAGPGGGYEQYF
cdr3_nt: TGTGCCAGCAGCGCCGGACCAGGAGGGGGGTACGAGCAGTACTTC

d_call: TRBD1
j_call: TRBJ2-7
cdr3_length: 14
clone_size: many
v_call: TRBV28
cdr3_aa: CASRTRDRGYEQYF
cdr3_nt: TGTGCCAGCAGAACCCGGGACAGGGGCTACGAGCAGTACTTC

d_call: .
j_call: TRBJ1-1
cdr3_length: 14
clone_size: many
v_call: TRBV28
cdr3_aa: CASIPEGGRTEAFF
cdr3_nt: TGTGCCAGCATCCCAGAGGGGGGTAGGACTGAAGCTTTCTTT

d_call: .
j_call: TRBJ2-7
cdr3_length: 15
clone_size: .
v_call: TRBV5-1
cdr3_aa: CASSNRDGVEGERYF
cdr3_nt: TGCGCCAGCAGCAACCGGGACGGTGTAGAGGGCGAGCGGTACTTC

d_call: .
j_call: TRBJ2-3
cdr3_length: 16
clone_size: many
v_call: TRBV15
cdr3_aa: CATSRVRLVATDTQYF
cdr3_nt: TGTGCCACCAGCAGGGTTCGACTAGTGGCGACAGATACGCAGTATTTT

d_call: TRBD1
j_call: TRBJ1-1
cdr3_length: 16
clone_size: .
v_call: TRBV6-1
cdr3_aa: CASSPPRGQGSTEAFF
cdr3_nt: TGTGCCAGCAGTCCCCCCCGGGGACAGGGAAGTACTGAAGCTTTCTTT

d_call: .
j_call: TRBJ2-7
cdr3_length: 13
clone_size: many
v_call: TRBV7-9
cdr3_aa: CASVSDVSYEQYF
cdr3_nt: TGTGCCAGCGTAAGTGACGTTTCCTACGAGCAGTACTTC

d_call: TRBD1
j_call: TRBJ1-6
cdr3_length: 17
clone_size: many
v_call: TRBV6-1
cdr3_aa: CASSEVGTGGYNSPLHF
cdr3_nt: TGTGCCAGCAGTGAAGTGGGTACAGGGGGGTATAATTCACCCCTCCACTTT

d_call: TRBD1
j_call: TRBJ1-1
cdr3_length: 17
clone_size: many
v_call: TRBV27
cdr3_aa: CASSPFSRTGRNTEAFF
cdr3_nt: TGTGCCAGCAGCCCATTCAGTCGGACAGGGAGGAACACTGAAGCTTTCTTT

d_call: TRBD2
j_call: TRBJ2-2
cdr3_length: 15
clone_size: many
v_call: TRBV2
cdr3_aa: CASSDRGANTGELFF
cdr3_nt: TGTGCCAGCAGTGACCGGGGGGCGAACACCGGGGAGCTGTTTTTT

d_call: .
j_call: TRBJ1-6
cdr3_length: 15
clone_size: many
v_call: TRBV28
cdr3_aa: CASSLRGAWNSPLHF
cdr3_nt: TGTGCCAGCAGTTTACGGGGGGCTTGGAATTCACCCCTCCACTTT

d_call: TRBD1
j_call: TRBJ2-3
cdr3_length: 12
clone_size: many
v_call: TRBV29-1
cdr3_aa: CSVTGGADTQYF
cdr3_nt: TGCAGCGTGACAGGGGGGGCAGATACGCAGTATTTT

d_call: .
j_call: TRBJ1-2
cdr3_length: 13
clone_size: few
v_call: TRBV5-5
cdr3_aa: CASSSVDGDGYTF
cdr3_nt: TGTGCCAGCAGCTCGGTCGACGGGGATGGCTACACCTTC

d_call: .
j_call: TRBJ2-7
cdr3_length: 13
clone_size: many
v_call: TRBV20-1
cdr3_aa: CSADDGSADEQYF
cdr3_nt: TGCAGTGCCGACGACGGGAGTGCGGACGAGCAGTACTTC

d_call: TRBD2
j_call: TRBJ2-2
cdr3_length: 19
clone_size: few
v_call: TRBV18
cdr3_aa: CASSPPGLAGSGYTGELFF
cdr3_nt: TGTGCCAGCTCACCACCGGGACTAGCGGGATCGGGGTACACCGGGGAGCTGTTTTTT

d_call: TRBD1
j_call: TRBJ2-6
cdr3_length: 15
clone_size: many
v_call: TRBV20-1
cdr3_aa: CSARGTGSGANVLTF
cdr3_nt: TGCAGTGCTAGAGGGACAGGGTCTGGGGCCAACGTCCTGACTTTC

d_call: TRBD1
j_call: TRBJ2-7
cdr3_length: 15
clone_size: .
v_call: TRBV7-9
cdr3_aa: CASSPGQGFSYEQYF
cdr3_nt: TGTGCCAGCAGCCCAGGACAGGGCTTCTCCTACGAGCAGTACTTC

d_call: .
j_call: TRBJ1-5
cdr3_length: 11
clone_size: many
v_call: TRBV12-3/TRBV12-4
cdr3_aa: CASSLTMAQHF
cdr3_nt: TGTGCCAGCAGCCTCACAATGGCCCAGCATTTT

d_call: .
j_call: TRBJ2-7
cdr3_length: 13
clone_size: .
v_call: TRBV10-3
cdr3_aa: CAISEGPTGEQYF
cdr3_nt: TGTGCCATCAGTGAAGGACCGACCGGGGAGCAGTACTTC

d_call: .
j_call: TRBJ2-7
cdr3_length: 14
clone_size: .
v_call: TRBV7-2
cdr3_aa: CASSYDRLSYEQYF
cdr3_nt: TGTGCCAGCAGCTATGACAGGCTGTCCTACGAGCAGTACTTC